Listed below are T cell receptor beta chains from one sample, sequenced in a study. TCRdb itself ran the 5' RACE reads through MiXCR, one entry per CDR3 protein. The sample yields 40,000 to 65,000 distinct CDR3 sequences, approximately 25% seen once. Sequencing used tumor-infiltrating naive CD4+ T cells sorted from the breast tumor. These receptors originate from a female donor with breast cancer. Each CDR3 is given with its conserved first and last residue. A D gene is named only where the DNA matches it firmly. Expanded clones are given a class, and other clones once, few, many or no size at all.

D gene: NA; clone size: many; J gene: TRBJ1-6; V gene: TRBV4-2; CDR3 protein: CASSQDLAVSSSPLHF; CDR3 DNA: TGTGCCAGCAGCCAAGATCTGGCAGTTTCTTCCTCACCCCTCCACTTT
D gene: NA; clone size: few; J gene: TRBJ2-3; V gene: TRBV18; CDR3 protein: CASSGRRDTQYF; CDR3 DNA: TGTGCCAGCTCAGGGCGTCGAGATACGCAGTATTTT
D gene: NA; clone size: NA; J gene: TRBJ1-3; V gene: TRBV5-1; CDR3 protein: CASSLVPTGNTIYF; CDR3 DNA: TGCGCCAGCAGCTTGGTGCCTACTGGAAACACCATATATTTT
D gene: NA; clone size: NA; J gene: TRBJ2-4; V gene: TRBV20-1; CDR3 protein: CSAEWPLGAKNIQYF; CDR3 DNA: TGCAGTGCTGAATGGCCCCTTGGGGCCAAAAACATTCAGTACTTC
D gene: NA; clone size: NA; J gene: TRBJ2-5; V gene: TRBV28; CDR3 protein: CASGNRGSQETQYF; CDR3 DNA: TGTGCCAGCGGCAACCGGGGCAGCCAGGAGACCCAGTACTTC
D gene: TRBD2; clone size: NA; J gene: TRBJ2-1; V gene: TRBV5-1; CDR3 protein: CASSLPGAGGGEQFF; CDR3 DNA: TGCGCCAGCAGCTTGCCGGGAGCGGGAGGGGGCGAGCAGTTCTTC
D gene: NA; clone size: NA; J gene: TRBJ1-5; V gene: TRBV7-2; CDR3 protein: CASGLGGPNQPQHF; CDR3 DNA: TGTGCCAGCGGACTTGGAGGGCCGAATCAGCCCCAGCATTTT
D gene: TRBD1; clone size: few; J gene: TRBJ2-2; V gene: TRBV24-1; CDR3 protein: CATSDQGQGGTGELFF; CDR3 DNA: TGTGCCACCAGTGATCAAGGACAGGGCGGCACCGGGGAGCTGTTTTTT
D gene: NA; clone size: many; J gene: TRBJ2-1; V gene: TRBV5-1; CDR3 protein: CASSQLRRDEQFF; CDR3 DNA: TGCGCCAGCAGTCAACTTAGAAGGGATGAGCAGTTCTTC
D gene: TRBD2; clone size: NA; J gene: TRBJ2-1; V gene: TRBV24-1; CDR3 protein: CATSLGGNSDEQFF; CDR3 DNA: TGTGCCACCAGCCTGGGGGGGAACAGCGATGAGCAGTTCTTC
D gene: TRBD1; clone size: NA; J gene: TRBJ2-3; V gene: TRBV5-1; CDR3 protein: CASSPWTGLSTDTQYF; CDR3 DNA: TGCGCCAGCTCCCCCTGGACAGGGCTAAGCACAGATACGCAGTATTTT
D gene: TRBD1; clone size: once; J gene: TRBJ2-2; V gene: TRBV24-1; CDR3 protein: CTTSEDREPYAGELFF; CDR3 DNA: TGTACCACCAGCGAGGACAGGGAGCCATATGCCGGGGAGCTGTTTTTT
D gene: TRBD2; clone size: few; J gene: TRBJ2-3; V gene: TRBV12-3/TRBV12-4; CDR3 protein: CASARGSQGDTQYF; CDR3 DNA: TGTGCCAGCGCTCGCGGGAGTCAAGGAGATACGCAGTATTTT
D gene: NA; clone size: NA; J gene: TRBJ2-2; V gene: TRBV6-6; CDR3 protein: CASSPGAGEGTGELFF; CDR3 DNA: TGTGCCAGCAGCCCCGGCGCGGGCGAGGGCACCGGGGAGCTGTTTTTT
D gene: NA; clone size: NA; J gene: TRBJ2-7; V gene: TRBV5-1; CDR3 protein: CASSSHWSYEQYF; CDR3 DNA: TGCGCCAGCAGCTCTCATTGGTCCTACGAGCAGTACTTC
D gene: NA; clone size: NA; J gene: TRBJ2-5; V gene: TRBV9; CDR3 protein: CASSVGGAETQYF; CDR3 DNA: TGTGCCAGCAGCGTAGGAGGGGCAGAGACCCAGTACTTC
D gene: TRBD1; clone size: NA; J gene: TRBJ2-3; V gene: TRBV9; CDR3 protein: CASSVAPGQGIGTDTQYF; CDR3 DNA: TGTGCCAGCAGCGTAGCCCCCGGACAGGGAATAGGGACAGATACGCAGTATTTT
D gene: NA; clone size: many; J gene: TRBJ2-1; V gene: TRBV5-1; CDR3 protein: CASSSSYSGEQFF; CDR3 DNA: TGCGCCAGCAGCTCGTCCTACTCGGGGGAGCAGTTCTTC
D gene: NA; clone size: NA; J gene: TRBJ2-5; V gene: TRBV20-1; CDR3 protein: CSATPSRRFQETQYF; CDR3 DNA: TGCAGTGCTACCCCCTCACGGAGATTCCAAGAGACCCAGTACTTC
D gene: TRBD1; clone size: many; J gene: TRBJ2-1; V gene: TRBV5-1; CDR3 protein: CASSNRGDPYNEQFF; CDR3 DNA: TGCGCCAGCAGTAACAGGGGGGATCCCTACAATGAGCAGTTCTTC
D gene: NA; clone size: NA; J gene: TRBJ2-7; V gene: TRBV12-3/TRBV12-4; CDR3 protein: CASSFNAGSSYEQYF; CDR3 DNA: TGTGCCAGCAGTTTTAACGCGGGGAGCTCCTACGAGCAGTACTTC
D gene: TRBD1; clone size: many; J gene: TRBJ1-1; V gene: TRBV4-1; CDR3 protein: CASSQGWTGRTEAFF; CDR3 DNA: TGCGCCAGCAGCCAAGGGTGGACAGGGAGAACTGAAGCTTTCTTT
D gene: NA; clone size: many; J gene: TRBJ2-1; V gene: TRBV29-1; CDR3 protein: CSVEGGDGLNEQFF; CDR3 DNA: TGCAGCGTTGAAGGGGGGGACGGACTTAATGAGCAGTTCTTC
D gene: NA; clone size: few; J gene: TRBJ1-2; V gene: TRBV29-1; CDR3 protein: CSLHTNYGYTF; CDR3 DNA: TGCAGCCTTCATACTAACTATGGCTACACCTTC
D gene: NA; clone size: NA; J gene: TRBJ2-7; V gene: TRBV5-1; CDR3 protein: CASSAGPAGEQYF; CDR3 DNA: TGCGCCAGCAGTGCTGGGCCGGCAGGGGAGCAGTACTTC
D gene: NA; clone size: few; J gene: TRBJ1-6; V gene: TRBV5-1; CDR3 protein: CASSLEDRLYSPLHF; CDR3 DNA: TGCGCCAGCAGTCTGGAGGACAGACTCTATTCACCCCTCCACTTT
D gene: NA; clone size: NA; J gene: TRBJ1-1; V gene: TRBV9; CDR3 protein: CASSVLQELNTEAFF; CDR3 DNA: TGTGCCAGCAGCGTTTTGCAGGAGTTGAACACTGAAGCTTTCTTT
D gene: NA; clone size: many; J gene: TRBJ2-6; V gene: TRBV28; CDR3 protein: CASSSRTRSGANVLTF; CDR3 DNA: TGTGCCAGCAGTTCTAGGACACGCTCTGGGGCCAACGTCCTGACTTTC
D gene: TRBD1; clone size: few; J gene: TRBJ1-4; V gene: TRBV29-1; CDR3 protein: CSVGQGAGGNEKLFF; CDR3 DNA: TGCAGCGTTGGACAGGGGGCAGGGGGTAATGAAAAACTGTTTTTT
D gene: NA; clone size: few; J gene: TRBJ2-3; V gene: TRBV6-5; CDR3 protein: CASRQGSAQYF; CDR3 DNA: TGTGCCAGCAGGCAGGGATCCGCGCAGTATTTT
D gene: NA; clone size: many; J gene: TRBJ2-7; V gene: TRBV20-1; CDR3 protein: CSASRAGPTYEQYF; CDR3 DNA: TGCAGTGCTAGCCGGGCGGGGCCAACCTACGAGCAGTACTTC
D gene: TRBD2; clone size: few; J gene: TRBJ2-5; V gene: TRBV28; CDR3 protein: CASRRLAGQETQYF; CDR3 DNA: TGTGCCAGCAGGAGACTAGCGGGACAAGAGACCCAGTACTTC
D gene: TRBD1; clone size: NA; J gene: TRBJ1-5; V gene: TRBV12-3/TRBV12-4; CDR3 protein: CASSPSRDSLPQHF; CDR3 DNA: TGTGCCAGCAGCCCGTCCCGGGACAGTCTTCCCCAACATTTT
D gene: TRBD2; clone size: NA; J gene: TRBJ2-5; V gene: TRBV7-9; CDR3 protein: CASSMRLAGALETQYF; CDR3 DNA: TGTGCCAGCAGCATGAGACTAGCGGGGGCCTTGGAGACCCAGTACTTC
D gene: NA; clone size: NA; J gene: TRBJ2-6; V gene: TRBV24-1; CDR3 protein: CATSASSTQESGANVLTF; CDR3 DNA: TGTGCCACCAGTGCCTCCTCGACGCAGGAATCTGGGGCCAACGTCCTGACTTTC
D gene: NA; clone size: NA; J gene: TRBJ2-7; V gene: TRBV29-1; CDR3 protein: CSVESYHEQYF; CDR3 DNA: TGCAGCGTTGAAAGTTACCACGAGCAGTACTTC
D gene: TRBD2; clone size: NA; J gene: TRBJ2-1; V gene: TRBV14; CDR3 protein: CASSLNRQRERNEQFF; CDR3 DNA: TGTGCCAGCAGCCTGAATCGGCAGCGGGAGCGGAATGAGCAGTTCTTC
D gene: TRBD1; clone size: NA; J gene: TRBJ1-1; V gene: TRBV5-1; CDR3 protein: CASSLGQGWSEAFF; CDR3 DNA: TGCGCCAGCAGCCTGGGACAGGGATGGTCTGAAGCTTTCTTT
D gene: TRBD2; clone size: medium-sized; J gene: TRBJ2-5; V gene: TRBV12-3/TRBV12-4; CDR3 protein: CASNWGGGGSSRETQYF; CDR3 DNA: TGTGCCAGCAACTGGGGGGGTGGGGGTTCCAGTAGGGAGACCCAGTACTTC
D gene: NA; clone size: NA; J gene: TRBJ2-1; V gene: TRBV11-2; CDR3 protein: CASSLQYNEQFF; CDR3 DNA: TGTGCCAGCAGCTTGCAATACAATGAGCAGTTCTTC
D gene: NA; clone size: few; J gene: TRBJ2-1; V gene: TRBV7-3; CDR3 protein: CASSREMGRNNEQFF; CDR3 DNA: TGTGCCAGCAGCCGTGAAATGGGCAGAAACAATGAGCAGTTCTTC
D gene: NA; clone size: NA; J gene: TRBJ2-7; V gene: TRBV15; CDR3 protein: CATSREGAVYEQYF; CDR3 DNA: TGTGCCACCAGCAGGGAGGGGGCGGTTTACGAGCAGTACTTC